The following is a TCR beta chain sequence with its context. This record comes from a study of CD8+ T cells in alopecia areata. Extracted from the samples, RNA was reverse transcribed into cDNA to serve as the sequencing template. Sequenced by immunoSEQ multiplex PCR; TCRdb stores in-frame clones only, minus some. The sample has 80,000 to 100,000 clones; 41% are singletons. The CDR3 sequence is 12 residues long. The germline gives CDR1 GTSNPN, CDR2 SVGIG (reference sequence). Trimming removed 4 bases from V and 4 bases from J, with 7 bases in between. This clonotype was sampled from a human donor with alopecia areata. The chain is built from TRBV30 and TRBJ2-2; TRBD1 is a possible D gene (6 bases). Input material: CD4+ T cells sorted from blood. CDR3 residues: CAWNRVTGELFF. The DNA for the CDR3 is TGTGCCTGGAACAGGGTCACCGGGGAGCTGTTTTTT. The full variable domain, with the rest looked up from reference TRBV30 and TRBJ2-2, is SQTIHQWPATLVQPVGSPLSLECTVEGTSNPNLYWYRQAAGRGLQLLFYSVGIGQISSEVPQNLSASRPQDRQFILSSKKLLLSDSGFYLCAWNRVTGELFFGEGSRLTVL.